The sequence of this T cell receptor beta chain was determined in a study of T cells after yellow fever vaccination. From the 5' RACE reads, TCRdb called clonotypes with MiXCR, one entry per CDR3 protein. The table shows some 350,000 distinct CDR3 sequences, with 9.5% to 13% occurring only once. V was pared by 0 bases and J by 8 bases, with 13 bases between. Germline CDR1 SEHNR, CDR2 FQNEAQ (reference sequence). The length of the CDR3 is 14 residues. This specimen consisted of PBMCs, obtained on the day of the first yellow fever vaccination. The sequence was obtained from a man between 18 and 29 years old who received the YFV17D yellow fever vaccine. The V and J genes are TRBV7-9 and TRBJ1-2; maybe TRBD1 (5 bases). The CDR3 DNA reads TGTGCCAGCAGCTTAGCGAAGACAGCTCAAGGCTACACCTTC. This codes for CASSLAKTAQGYTF.